This TCR beta chain was identified in a study of OX40 agonist ivuxolimab in advanced cancers. Overall study: Dosing consisted of intravenous ivuxolimab at 0.01 to 10 mg/kg every 2 weeks.

Germline V gene data show CDR1 as PRHDT and CDR2 as FYEKMQ (reference sequence). The CDR3 runs 22 residues. V was trimmed by 6 bases and J by 5 bases, leaving 40 bases between them. For this clone: The antigen remains unidentified.

Here immunoSEQ multiplex PCR was the method, and the copy in TCRdb shows in-frame clones only, minus some. The sample carries 50,000 to 65,000 clones, 82% recorded once. Study findings and constraints: On average, a greater number of expanded clones characterised CD8+ T cells relative to CD4+.

This chain joins TRBV13 and TRBJ1-1, with D maybe TRBD1 (5 bases). The material sequenced was CD4+ or CD8+ T cells sorted from blood, taken in a trial of the OX40 agonist ivuxolimab. This TCR was sampled from an adult with an advanced solid tumor such as melanoma, head and neck, liver or kidney cancer. Written as DNA, the CDR3 is TGTGCCAGCAGACCTACCGATACGGGGACCAATTCACGGATAGGATCTGCGACTGAAGCTTTCTTT. Translated, it gives CASRPTDTGTNSRIGSATEAFF.